This T cell receptor beta chain stems from a study of blood T cell repertoires in COVID-19 (TCRdb year 2020). Looking at the study overall: Samples covering the acute and convalescent phases of COVID-19 were provided by collaborators in the United States, Italy and Spain. Subjects who had been exposed to COVID-19, were actively infected with it, or had recovered from it provided the deeply sampled blood TCRbeta repertoires that made up the dataset. Where available, HLA class I and class II types were obtained from metadata supplied by the sample provider rather than from assay-based typing. Samples came from the ongoing ImmuneRACE study (first 160 participants) plus 1,254 subjects from 6 global collaborators. A de-identified subject ID, COVID-19 status, age in years and sex were almost always included in the sample metadata. The prospective study material was composed of cDNA or gDNA derived from T cells, B-cell-depleted T cells, or PBMCs. The repertoires were released in a freely available public database meant as a resource for research on the immune response to SARS-CoV-2. Study-wide conclusions, independent of this receptor: How much clinical and demographic metadata was included differed by source and by participant, and the metadata was provided uncurated.

The collaborating institutions used their own protocols to collect whole blood in K2EDTA tubes. Collaborator samples were shipped for TCRbeta analysis as frozen whole blood, isolated PBMCs, or DNA extracted from either sample type. On this clone itself: Its antigen target is currently unknown. Nothing much larger sits one base from this clone, and base qualities are not available.

Trimming removed 2 bases from V and 0 bases from J, leaving 13 bases between the germline ends. The CDR1 and CDR2 encoded by the germline V gene are MNHEY and SVGAGI. The CDR3 sequence holds 16 residues, the cysteine and phenylalanine included. Of all the DNA, just the CDR3 is kept, 48 bases in frame from base 1. TCRbeta CDR3 regions were amplified from genomic DNA by means of the immunoSEQ Assay, a bias-controlled multiplex PCR. As for how the authors treated the data: Nucleated cell counts per sample were estimated from amplification of reference gene primers within the assay. Sequence reads were collapsed and filtered to measure the absolute abundance of every unique TCRbeta CDR3 rearrangement. For each sample, productive Simpson clonality was calculated as the square root of Simpson's diversity index across productive rearrangements. TCRdb carries this immuneACCESS record with in-frame sequences only. Its versions omit some clonotypes, under half of them owing to an unresolved V gene in the studies checked, with the rest unexplained. V and J calls and clone size are as listed in that table; D and trimming were resolved from the DNA. This sample has approximately 250,000 clones in its table, and roughly nine tenths of those were observed once. The top ten hold about 8.8% of the sample.

The receptor's source is a man aged 35-49 years with active or convalescent COVID-19. The chain employs TRBV6-5 and TRBJ1-2; the D gene is perhaps TRBD1, from 5 matching bases. Sequencing was carried out using peripheral blood. CDR3 sequence: CASSYTFPTANYGYTF. The DNA is as follows: TGTGCCAGCAGTTACACCTTCCCGACAGCTAACTATGGCTACACCTTC.